One sample yielded the 18 T cell receptor beta chains listed below, sequenced in a study of T cell responses to AZD1222 COVID-19 vaccine. Profiling relied on immunoSEQ multiplex PCR, and the TCRdb table lists in-frame clones only, not all of them. The sample has roughly 270,000 clones, 85% to 95% seen once. Sequencing was performed on peripheral blood, taken 28 days after the second AZD1222 dose. These receptor sequences come from an adult who received the AZD1222 COVID-19 vaccine.

The chain carries TRBV5-1 and TRBJ2-3, with 11 positions matching TRBD1. Unmatched junction bases numbered 3, after V lost 3 bases and J lost 3 bases. Looked up from germline, CDR1 is SGHRS and CDR2 is YFSETQ. CDR3 length: 15 amino acids. The DNA for the CDR3 is TGCGCCAGCAGCTCCGGGACAGGGGGGACAGATACGCAGTATTTT. Its protein product is CASSSGTGGTDTQYF.

V is TRBV19 and J is TRBJ2-2; 12 nucleotides agree with TRBD2. The CDR3 covers 15 residues. From germline, CDR1 is LNHDA and CDR2 SQIVND (reference sequence). V dropped 8 bases and J dropped 7; count of bases not matched to a gene: 8. CDR3 loop: CASFRTSGTGGELFF. CDR3 nucleotide sequence: TGTGCCAGTTTCAGGACTAGCGGGACTGGCGGGGAGCTGTTTTTT.

The chain couples TRBV30 to TRBJ1-2; 7 positions agree with TRBD1. This CDR3 is 13 amino acids long. V shed 3 bases, J shed 7 bases, and the junction held 8 bases outside the gene matches. Germline CDR1 GTSNPN, CDR2 SVGIG (reference sequence). CDR3 sequence: CAWRLTGASGYTF. The CDR3 coding sequence is TGTGCCTGGAGGTTAACAGGGGCCAGTGGCTACACCTTC.

The chain couples TRBV7-3 to TRBJ1-1; D possibly corresponds to TRBD1 (5 bases). CDR3 size: 14 residues. Germline V gene lookup returns CDR1 SGHTA and CDR2 FQGTGA. V was pared by 5 bases and J by 3 bases, with 13 bases between. The CDR3 DNA reads TGTGCCAGCAGCATCTTGGGAGGGGACACTGAAGCTTTCTTT. Its translation is CASSILGGDTEAFF.

This chain connects TRBV27 to TRBJ2-3; possible D gene TRBD2, 7 bases. Per germline, CDR1 MNHEY and CDR2 SMNVEV (reference sequence). Deletions cut 3 bases from V and 1 base from J, with 17 bases between. The CDR3 extends over 17 amino acids. This CDR3 reads CASSFDGQGGGTDTQYF. CDR3 coding DNA: TGTGCCAGCAGTTTCGACGGACAAGGGGGGGGCACAGATACGCAGTATTTT.

This clone was observed once. V and J are TRBV7-6 and TRBJ2-7; TRBD1 matches 9 bases. This CDR3 comprises 15 residues. J was trimmed by 2 bases and V by 4 bases; bases with no gene match: 6. Germline V gives CDR1 SGHVS, CDR2 FNYEAQ. The CDR3 loop is CASSSTGGHTYEQYF. The CDR3 DNA reads TGTGCCAGCAGCTCTACAGGGGGCCACACCTACGAGCAGTACTTC.

The chain recombines TRBV2 with TRBJ1-4, with a weak D call TRBD1 (5 bases). This CDR3 is 16 amino acids long. Germline V CDR1 and CDR2: SNHLY, FYNNEI. The germline V and J ends were trimmed by 3 bases and 7 bases, with 18 bases remaining between them. The chain's CDR3 is CASSDRGAGGGEKLFF. As DNA, the CDR3 is TGTGCCAGCAGTGATCGAGGGGCCGGAGGTGGTGAAAAACTGTTTTTT.

The chain combines TRBV7-3 with TRBJ2-1; 12 nucleotides align to TRBD2. Looked up from germline, CDR1 is SGHTA and CDR2 is FQGTGA. Trimming removed 2 bases from V and 4 bases from J; junction bases left unmatched: 0. This CDR3 has 15 residues. CDR3 DNA: TGTGCCAGCAGCTTAGGACTAGCGGGGTACAATGAGCAGTTCTTC. Amino acids: CASSLGLAGYNEQFF.

The chain recombines TRBV29-1 with TRBJ2-5, with D unclear. The V end lost 3 bases, the J end lost 2 bases, and 10 bases lay between the germline ends. From germline, CDR1 is SQVTM and CDR2 ANQGSEA. The CDR3 has 13 amino acids. CDR3 protein: CSVDRQIQETQYF. The CDR3, as DNA: TGCAGCGTTGACCGCCAGATACAAGAGACCCAGTACTTC.

The rearrangement uses TRBV5-4 and TRBJ1-1, with D maybe TRBD1 (6 bases). The V gene lost 4 bases and the J gene lost 13 bases, with 23 bases spanning the gap. Germline-derived CDR1 and CDR2 are SGHNT and YYREEE (reference sequence). The CDR3 totals 14 residues. CDR3 sequence (DNA): TGTGCCAGCAGCACAACCGGGACAACCGGTGTGGATTTCTTT. It codes for CASSTTGTTGVDFF. Using reference TRBV5-4 and TRBJ1-1 for the parts outside the CDR3, the full variable domain is ETGVTQSPTHLIKTRGQQVTLRCSSQSGHNTVSWYQQALGQGPQFIFQYYREEENGRGNFPPRFSGLQFPNYSSELNVNALELDDSALYLCASSTTGTTGVDFFGQGTRLTVV.

In this sample, this clone turned up a few times. This chain connects TRBV5-1 to TRBJ1-5, with a weak D call TRBD1 (6 bases). Germline assignment: CDR1 SGHRS and CDR2 YFSETQ. The CDR3 has 17 residues. The V end lost 4 bases, the J end lost 0 bases, and 17 bases lay between the germline ends. CDR3 bases: TGCGCCAGCAGCCCGGGACATAGCGACTATAGCAATCAGCCCCAGCATTTT. Encoded protein: CASSPGHSDYSNQPQHF.

This chain joins TRBV7-2 and TRBJ2-7; D assignment may be TRBD1 or TRBD2 (5 bases each). Germline V gene data show CDR1 as SGHTA and CDR2 as FQGNSA. Trimming removed 3 bases from V and 7 bases from J, with 16 bases in between. CDR3 size: 14 residues. The CDR3 DNA is TGTGCCAGCAGCTTCGGGACCGGGCCGGGGGAGCAGTACTTC. Its protein product is CASSFGTGPGEQYF.

This chain uses TRBV10-3 with TRBJ1-1; D may be TRBD1 (6 bases). V was clipped by 7 bases and J by 7 bases, with 19 bases between them. The CDR3 has 14 residues. Germline CDR1 reads ENHRY; CDR2 reads SYGVKD. CDR3: CAINKQGGVGEAFF. In nucleotides, the CDR3 is TGTGCCATCAATAAACAAGGGGGAGTTGGTGAAGCTTTCTTT.

V and J are TRBV4-1 and TRBJ1-2; TRBD1 matches 7 bases. V trimming: 2 bases; J trimming: 8 bases; junction bases outside the gene matches: 14. The V gene's germline CDR1 is MGHRA and CDR2 YSYEKL. CDR3 length: 16 residues. CDR3 sequence reads: CASSQRRNRGKYGYTF. The CDR3 nucleotides are TGCGCCAGCAGCCAACGGAGGAACAGGGGCAAATACGGCTACACCTTC.

This chain uses TRBV14 with TRBJ2-7; 7 nucleotides agree with TRBD1. V was pared by 5 bases and J by 0 bases, with 7 bases of the junction left unmatched. Germline V gene sequence: CDR1 SGHDN, CDR2 FVKESK. This CDR3 has 15 amino acids. CDR3 protein: CASSLRQGYSYEQYF. In nucleotides, the CDR3 is TGTGCCAGCAGCTTGAGACAGGGTTACTCCTACGAGCAGTACTTC.

The CDR3 here is CASSLKGQRPDTQYF. The CDR3 DNA sequence: TGTGCCAGCAGCTTAAAGGGACAGCGCCCGGATACGCAGTATTTT. The chain combines TRBV5-4 with TRBJ2-3; 7 bases align to TRBD1. This CDR3 is 15 amino acids long. Germline trimming cut 2 bases from V and 6 bases from J; bases unmatched to any gene: 9. Germline V lookup: CDR1 SGHNT, CDR2 YYREEE (reference sequence).

This clone was recorded only once. The gene calls are TRBV11-2 and TRBJ2-7, with D hard to call. The germline V and J ends were trimmed by 5 bases and 0 bases, with 5 bases remaining between them. The length of the CDR3 is 12 residues. The germline V gene has CDR1 SGHAT and CDR2 FQNNGV. As DNA, the CDR3 is TGTGCCAGCAGCCCCAGCTCCTACGAGCAGTACTTC. The encoded protein is CASSPSSYEQYF.

CDR3 DNA sequence: TGTGCCAGCTCAGGGACAGAAGGAAACACCATATATTTT. It translates to CASSGTEGNTIYF. This chain connects TRBV18 to TRBJ1-3, with 7 bases lining up with TRBD1. The CDR3 length is 13 residues. Germline CDR1 is KGHSH and CDR2 is LQKENI. With V trimmed by 5 bases and J by 4 bases, 2 bases remained unmatched.